The clone carrying this TCR beta chain was counted a few times. What it recognizes is unknown. Orbital computed tomography, thyroid ultrasound, serum thyroxine and TRAb, and clinical symptoms together informed the diagnoses. Trimming cost V 2 bases and J 0 bases; bases outside gene matches: 5. The CDR3 has 18 residues. Germline V gives CDR1 SGHRS, CDR2 YFSETQ. The investigators amplified TCR beta CDR3 regions from RNA transcripts. An initial round of RT-PCR targeting the TCR CDR3 relied on the HTBI primer set. TCRdb re-analysed the multiplex PCR reads in MiXCR, keeping a single row per CDR3 protein. This table has around 610,000 distinct CDR3 sequences, around 15% appearing once. The data were obtained in a study of T cells in Graves' hyperthyroidism and ophthalmopathy. General study results and limits: Ophthalmopathy was distinguished from stable hyperthyroidism by 13 V-J signatures. Ophthalmopathy was identified by the model a median around 6 months ahead of onset. Blood held most thyroid clonotypes expanded above 0.001 frequency.

The genes are TRBV5-1 and TRBJ2-6, with 10 nucleotides matching TRBD2. The source of this sequence is a woman aged 40 to 49 with Graves' ophthalmopathy. The sequenced sample was blood. As DNA, the CDR3 is TGCGCCAGCAGCTTACTAGCGGGGATAGCCTCTGGGGCCAACGTCCTGACTTTC. This codes for CASSLLAGIASGANVLTF. Supplemented by reference TRBV5-1 and TRBJ2-6, the full variable domain reads KAGVTQTPRYLIKTRGQQVTLSCSPISGHRSVSWYQQTPGQGLQFLFEYFSETQRNKGNFPGRFSGRQFSNSRSEMNVSTLELGDSALYLCASSLLAGIASGANVLTFGAGSRLTVL.